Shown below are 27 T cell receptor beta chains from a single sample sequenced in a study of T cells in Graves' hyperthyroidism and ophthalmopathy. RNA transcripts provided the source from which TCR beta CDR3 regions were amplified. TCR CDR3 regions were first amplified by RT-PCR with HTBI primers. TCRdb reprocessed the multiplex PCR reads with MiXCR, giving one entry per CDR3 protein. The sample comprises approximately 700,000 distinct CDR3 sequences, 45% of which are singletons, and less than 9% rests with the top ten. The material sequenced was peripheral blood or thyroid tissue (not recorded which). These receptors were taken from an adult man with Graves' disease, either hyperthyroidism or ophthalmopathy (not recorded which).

CDR3 loop: CASSLAWTGGPYEQYF. Written as DNA, the CDR3 is TGTGCCAGCAGTTTGGCCTGGACAGGGGGTCCCTACGAGCAGTACTTC. The chain links TRBV9 to TRBJ2-7, with 10 bases fitting TRBD1. Trimming removed 5 bases from V and 2 bases from J; junction bases left unmatched: 10. Germline V lookup: CDR1 SGDLS, CDR2 YYNGEE. This CDR3 region has 16 residues.

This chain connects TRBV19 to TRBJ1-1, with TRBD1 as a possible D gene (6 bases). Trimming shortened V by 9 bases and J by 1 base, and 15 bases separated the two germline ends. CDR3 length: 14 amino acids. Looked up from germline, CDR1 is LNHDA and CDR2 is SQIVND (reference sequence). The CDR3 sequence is CASAGTLTNTEAFF. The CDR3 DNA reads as TGTGCCAGCGCCGGGACACTGACGAACACTGAAGCTTTCTTT.

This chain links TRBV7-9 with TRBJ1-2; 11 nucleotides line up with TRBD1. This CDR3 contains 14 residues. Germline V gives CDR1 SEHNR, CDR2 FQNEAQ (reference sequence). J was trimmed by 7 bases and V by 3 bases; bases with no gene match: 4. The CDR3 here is CASSLGQGVVGYTF. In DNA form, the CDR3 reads TGTGCCAGCAGCTTGGGACAGGGGGTTGTTGGCTACACCTTC.

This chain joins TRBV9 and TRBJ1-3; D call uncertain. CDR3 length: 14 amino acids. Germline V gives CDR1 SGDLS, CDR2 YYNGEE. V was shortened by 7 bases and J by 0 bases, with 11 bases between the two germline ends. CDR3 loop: CASSTSDSGNTIYF. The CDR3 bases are TGTGCCAGCTCTACCTCAGACTCTGGAAACACCATATATTTT.

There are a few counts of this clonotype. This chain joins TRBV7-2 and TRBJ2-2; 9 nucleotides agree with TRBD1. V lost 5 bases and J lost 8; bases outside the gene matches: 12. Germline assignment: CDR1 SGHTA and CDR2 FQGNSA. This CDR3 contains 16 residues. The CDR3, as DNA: TGTGCCAGCAGCCACGGGGACAGGGCCACACAGGGGGAGCTGTTTTTT. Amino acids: CASSHGDRATQGELFF.

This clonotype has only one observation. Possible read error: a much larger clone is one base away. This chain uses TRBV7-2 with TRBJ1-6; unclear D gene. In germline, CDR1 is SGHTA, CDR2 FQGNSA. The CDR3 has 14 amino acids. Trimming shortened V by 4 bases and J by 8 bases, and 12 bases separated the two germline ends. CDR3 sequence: CASSWRFLDSPLHF. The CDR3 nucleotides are TGTGCCAGCAGCTGGAGGTTTCTCGATTCACCCCTCCACTTT.

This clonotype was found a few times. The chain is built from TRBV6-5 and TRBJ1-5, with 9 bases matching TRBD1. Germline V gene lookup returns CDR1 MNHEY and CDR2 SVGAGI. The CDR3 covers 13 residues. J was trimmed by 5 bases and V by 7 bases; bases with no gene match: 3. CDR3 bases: TGTGCCAGCAAGGACAGGGGTGATCAGCCCCAGCATTTT. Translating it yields CASKDRGDQPQHF.

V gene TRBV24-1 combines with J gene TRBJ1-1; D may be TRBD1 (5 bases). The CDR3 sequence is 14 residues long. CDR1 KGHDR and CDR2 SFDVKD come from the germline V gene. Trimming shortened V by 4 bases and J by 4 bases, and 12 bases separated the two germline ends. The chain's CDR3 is CATSEYAGSTEAFF. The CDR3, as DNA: TGTGCCACCAGTGAATACGCAGGGAGCACTGAAGCTTTCTTT.

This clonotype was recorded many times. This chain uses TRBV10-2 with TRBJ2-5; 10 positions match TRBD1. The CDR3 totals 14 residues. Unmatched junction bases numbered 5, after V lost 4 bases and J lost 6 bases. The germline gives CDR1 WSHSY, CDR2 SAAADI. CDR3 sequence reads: CASSAGQGTKTQYF. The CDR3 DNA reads TGCGCCAGCAGTGCGGGACAGGGGACCAAGACCCAGTACTTC.

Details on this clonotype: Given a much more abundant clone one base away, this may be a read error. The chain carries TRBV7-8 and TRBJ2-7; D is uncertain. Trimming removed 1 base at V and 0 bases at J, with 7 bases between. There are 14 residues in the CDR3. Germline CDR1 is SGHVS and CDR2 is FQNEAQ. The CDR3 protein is CASSLGVSSYEQYF. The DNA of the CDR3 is TGTGCCAGCAGCTTAGGGGTGAGCTCCTACGAGCAGTACTTC.

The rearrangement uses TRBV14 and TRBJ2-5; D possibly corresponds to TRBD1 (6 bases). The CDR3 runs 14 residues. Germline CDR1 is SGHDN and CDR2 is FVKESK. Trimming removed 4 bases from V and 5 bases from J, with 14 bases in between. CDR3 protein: CASSPVTGWETQYF. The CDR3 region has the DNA TGTGCCAGCAGCCCTGTCACAGGGTGGGAGACCCAGTACTTC.

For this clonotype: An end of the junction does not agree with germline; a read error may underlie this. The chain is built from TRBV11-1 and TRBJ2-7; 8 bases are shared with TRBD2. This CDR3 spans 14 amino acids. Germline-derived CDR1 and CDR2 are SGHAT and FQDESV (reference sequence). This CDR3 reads CVSSGSGSRDGQYF. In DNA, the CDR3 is TGTGTCAGCAGCGGAAGCGGGAGTCGAGACGGGCAGTACTTC. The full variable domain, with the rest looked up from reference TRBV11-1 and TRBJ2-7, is EAEVAQSPRYKITEKSQAVAFWCDPISGHATLYWYRQILGQGPELLVQFQDESVVDDSQLPKDRFSAERLKGVDSTLKIQPAELGDSAMYLCVSSGSGSRDGQYFGPGTRLTVT.

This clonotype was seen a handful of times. The CDR3 DNA reads TGTGCCACCAGCAGGGCCGGGACAGGGGATTCACCCCTCCACTTT. Its protein product is CATSRAGTGDSPLHF. This chain connects TRBV15 to TRBJ1-6, with TRBD1 identical over 10 bases. This CDR3 has 15 residues. Germline values: CDR1 LNHNV, CDR2 YYDKDF (reference sequence). With 3 bases clipped from V and 8 bases from J, the junction kept 4 bases outside the gene matches.

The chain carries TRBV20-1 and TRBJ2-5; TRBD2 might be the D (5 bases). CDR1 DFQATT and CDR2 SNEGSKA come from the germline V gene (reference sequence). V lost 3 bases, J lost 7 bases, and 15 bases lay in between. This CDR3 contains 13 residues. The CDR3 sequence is CSAREDPAMTQYF. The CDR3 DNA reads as TGCAGTGCTAGGGAGGACCCAGCCATGACCCAGTACTTC.

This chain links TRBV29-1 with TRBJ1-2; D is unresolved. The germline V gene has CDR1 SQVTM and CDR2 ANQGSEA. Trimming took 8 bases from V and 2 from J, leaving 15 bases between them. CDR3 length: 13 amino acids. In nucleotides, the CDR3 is TGCAGCCCGTTCTGGCAGTCAAACTATGGCTACACCTTC. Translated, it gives CSPFWQSNYGYTF.

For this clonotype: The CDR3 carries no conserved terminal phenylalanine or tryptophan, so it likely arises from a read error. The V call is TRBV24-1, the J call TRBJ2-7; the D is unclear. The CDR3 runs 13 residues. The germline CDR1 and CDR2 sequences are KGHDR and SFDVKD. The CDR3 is CASSSGGTYEQYL. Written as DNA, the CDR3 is TGTGCCAGCAGTTCGGGCGGAACCTACGAGCAGTACCTC.

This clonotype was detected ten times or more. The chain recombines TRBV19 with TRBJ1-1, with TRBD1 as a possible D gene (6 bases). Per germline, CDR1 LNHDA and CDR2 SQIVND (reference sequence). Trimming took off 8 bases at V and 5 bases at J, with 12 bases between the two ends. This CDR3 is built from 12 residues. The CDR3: CASALQGTEAFF. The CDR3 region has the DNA TGTGCCAGTGCCCTCCAGGGGACTGAAGCTTTCTTT.

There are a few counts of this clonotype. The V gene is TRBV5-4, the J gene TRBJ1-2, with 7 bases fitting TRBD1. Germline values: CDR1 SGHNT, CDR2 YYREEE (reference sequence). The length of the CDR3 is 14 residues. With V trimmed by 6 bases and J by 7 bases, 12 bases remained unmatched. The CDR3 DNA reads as TGTGCCAGCACCATCGCGGAACAGGGGAGTGGCTACACCTTC. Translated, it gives CASTIAEQGSGYTF.

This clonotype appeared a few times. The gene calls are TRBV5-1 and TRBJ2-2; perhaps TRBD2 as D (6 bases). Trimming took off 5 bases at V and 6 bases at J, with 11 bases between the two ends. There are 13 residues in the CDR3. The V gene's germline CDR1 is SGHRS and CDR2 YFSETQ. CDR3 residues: CASRILAAGELFF. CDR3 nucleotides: TGCGCCAGCAGGATACTAGCTGCCGGGGAGCTGTTTTTT.

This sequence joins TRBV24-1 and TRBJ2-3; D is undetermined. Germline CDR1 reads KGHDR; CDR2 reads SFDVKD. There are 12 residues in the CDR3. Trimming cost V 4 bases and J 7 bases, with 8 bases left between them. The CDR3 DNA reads TGTGCCACCAGTGAAGGAGTGAATACGCAGTATTTT. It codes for CATSEGVNTQYF.

CDR3 sequence (DNA): TGCAGTGCGAGTACTGTCGGGACAGGCAGGAACGAGCAGTACTTC. Translated: CSASTVGTGRNEQYF. The V and J genes are TRBV20-1 and TRBJ2-7, with TRBD1 identical over 8 bases. There are 15 residues in the CDR3. Germline V gene data show CDR1 as DFQATT and CDR2 as SNEGSKA (reference sequence). V dropped 6 bases and J dropped 5; count of bases not matched to a gene: 15.

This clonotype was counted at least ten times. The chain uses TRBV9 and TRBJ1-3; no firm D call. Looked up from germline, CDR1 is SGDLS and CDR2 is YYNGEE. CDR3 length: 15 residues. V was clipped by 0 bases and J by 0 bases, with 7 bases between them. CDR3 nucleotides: TGTGCCAGCAGCGTAGGTCCGAGCTCTGGAAACACCATATATTTT. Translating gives CASSVGPSSGNTIYF.

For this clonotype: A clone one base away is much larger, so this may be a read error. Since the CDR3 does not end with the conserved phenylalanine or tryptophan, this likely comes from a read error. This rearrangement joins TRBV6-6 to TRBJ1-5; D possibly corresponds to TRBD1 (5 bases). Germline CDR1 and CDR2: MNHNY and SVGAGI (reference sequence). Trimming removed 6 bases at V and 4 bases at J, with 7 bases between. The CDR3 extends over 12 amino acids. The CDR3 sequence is CASRRGNQPQHL. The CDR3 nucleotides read TGTGCCAGCAGAAGGGGAAATCAGCCCCAGCATCTT.

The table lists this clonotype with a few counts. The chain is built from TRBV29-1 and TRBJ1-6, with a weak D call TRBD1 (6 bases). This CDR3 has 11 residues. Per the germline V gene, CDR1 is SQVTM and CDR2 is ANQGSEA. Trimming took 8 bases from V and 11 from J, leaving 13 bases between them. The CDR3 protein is CSRDTLAPLHF. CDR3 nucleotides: TGCAGCAGGGACACCTTGGCACCCCTCCACTTT.

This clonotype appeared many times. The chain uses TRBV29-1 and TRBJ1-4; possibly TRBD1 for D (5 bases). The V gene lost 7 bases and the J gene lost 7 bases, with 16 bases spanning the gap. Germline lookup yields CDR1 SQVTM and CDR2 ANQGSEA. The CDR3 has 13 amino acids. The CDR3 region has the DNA TGCAGCGCTCGGCCCCAGGGTAGTGAAAAACTGTTTTTT. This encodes CSARPQGSEKLFF.

The CDR3 spells CASSQTGTATYEQYF. The CDR3 DNA sequence: TGTGCCAGCAGCCAAACCGGGACAGCCACCTACGAGCAGTACTTC. V and J are TRBV14 and TRBJ2-7; 7 bases match TRBD1. CDR3 length: 15 residues. Losses at the gene ends were 2 bases for V and 2 bases for J; bases not matched to a gene: 6. Germline V gives CDR1 SGHDN, CDR2 FVKESK.

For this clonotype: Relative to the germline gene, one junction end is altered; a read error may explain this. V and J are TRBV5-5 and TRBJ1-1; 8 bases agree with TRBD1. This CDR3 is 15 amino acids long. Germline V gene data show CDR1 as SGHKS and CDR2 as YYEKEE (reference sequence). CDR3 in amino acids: CASSLGDRGNTEALF. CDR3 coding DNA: TGTGCCAGCAGCTTGGGAGACAGGGGAAACACTGAAGCTCTCTTT.